Reported below is one TCR beta chain. The antigen it binds to is not known. Base quality data are lacking; no much larger clone is found one base away. The entry originates in a study of blood T cell repertoires in COVID-19 (dated by TCRdb to between 2020 and 2021). For the wider study: Samples from collaborators originated in the United States, Italy and Spain and spanned both the acute and convalescent phases of COVID-19. The dataset comprised deeply sampled blood TCRbeta repertoires from subjects exposed to, actively infected with, or recovered from COVID-19. Where HLA class I and class II types were available, the types were taken from metadata supplied by the sample provider, not from assay-based typing. The samples were drawn from two sources: the first 160 participants of the ongoing ImmuneRACE study, and 1,200 or so subjects contributed by 6 global collaborators. The prospective study material was composed of cDNA or gDNA derived from T cells, B-cell-depleted T cells, or PBMCs. The repertoires were made available in a free public database intended to serve as a resource for research on the immune response to SARS-CoV-2. The sample metadata nearly always contained a de-identified subject ID, COVID-19 status, age in years and sex. Broad study findings and their caveats: How much clinical and demographic metadata was included differed by source and by participant, and the metadata was provided uncurated.

Participants in the prospective study were enrolled through a virtual design, were aged about 18 to 100 years, and lived in approximately 25 United States geographic areas. In the prospective study, participants were assigned to cohorts based on the clinical history participants reported in a screening survey and a study questionnaire. Exposed participants had been in contact, within 2 weeks of entering the study, with a person who had a PCR-confirmed or clinician-diagnosed case of COVID-19. In the prospective study, mobile phlebotomists collected whole blood, serum and a nasopharyngeal or oropharyngeal swab from each participant. Participants in the prospective study had the option to provide additional blood draws and questionnaires over a 2-month period. Before DNA extraction, blood samples from the prospective study were shipped at room temperature or frozen. TCRbeta CDR3 regions were amplified from genomic DNA by means of the immunoSEQ Assay, a bias-controlled multiplex PCR. Per the authors' processing: Within the assay, amplification of reference gene primers was used to estimate how many nucleated cells each sample contained. To quantify the absolute abundance of each unique TCRbeta CDR3 rearrangement, sequence reads were collapsed and filtered. For each sample, productive Simpson clonality was calculated as the square root of Simpson's diversity index across productive rearrangements. Entries here come from immuneACCESS through TCRdb and include only in-frame sequences with V and J called. Some clones fail to appear in such tables; in the studies checked, an unresolved V gene covers under half of the shortfall, and the cause of the remainder is unknown. V and J calls and clone size are copied from that table; D and trimming were computed from the DNA. This sample is represented by roughly 380,000 clones; 85% to 90% of them were singletons. The ten largest make up approximately 0.93% of the sample.

CDR1 and CDR2 (SGHAT, FQNNGV) derive from the germline V gene. V is clipped by 4 bases and J by 4 bases, and the sequence between their germline boundaries is 16 bases long. The CDR3 spans 15 residues, from the cysteine through the phenylalanine. Solely the CDR3 DNA is kept, with 45 bases framed from the first base. The specimen was PBMCs or T cells enriched from blood (not recorded which). The clonotype originates from a woman younger than 45 who had been exposed to COVID-19. The chain joins TRBV11-2 to TRBJ1-1; 5 matching bases give a weak D call of TRBD1. The CDR3 in this case is CASSSAGTLSTEAFF. The sequence in DNA is TGTGCCAGCAGCTCCGCAGGGACTCTGAGCACTGAAGCTTTCTTT.